Included here is one T cell receptor beta chain sequence, with context. Its cognate antigen is unknown. The sample belongs to a study of cytomegalovirus exposure and HLA in healthy donors. Overall study findings and caveats: Three of the chains that were CMV-associated were confirmed in vitro to be specific for CMV antigens. A list of 164 TCR beta chains associated with cytomegalovirus was given. Indistinguishability led to the exclusion of some V segments, TRBV6-2 and TRBV6-3 included.

PCR involved 60 Vbeta and 13 Jbeta primers. The protocol was immunoSEQ multiplex PCR, while the TCRdb copy is restricted to in-frame clones and leaves out a portion. The sample yields about 120,000 clones, around three quarters seen once. The length of the CDR3 is 14 residues. Germline CDR1 and CDR2: KGHSY and FQNENV. Trimming stripped 2 bases from V and 3 bases from J, with 8 bases between. The donors were healthy bone marrow donors. This sequence joins TRBV16 and TRBJ1-5; D not resolved. The sequencing sample was made of PBMCs. The clonotype was recovered from a female donor in good health and CMV-seronegative. The CDR3 spells CASSQSENNQPQHF. The CDR3 nucleotides are TGTGCCAGCAGCCAAAGCGAGAACAATCAGCCCCAGCATTTT.